One and the same sample provided the 17 T cell receptor beta chains below, sequenced in a study of blood T cell repertoires in COVID-19. Libraries were prepared by immunoSEQ multiplex PCR; TCRdb keeps only in-frame clonotypes and omits some of them. The sample records about 42,000 clones, roughly three quarters being singletons. Input material: peripheral blood. The receptors originated from a man aged 65 to 85 with active or convalescent COVID-19.

This clone was detected once. The rearrangement links TRBV28 to TRBJ1-3, with 7 bases fitting TRBD1. The CDR3 extends over 15 amino acids. Germline V lookup: CDR1 MDHEN, CDR2 SYDVKM. Trimming at V came to 7 bases and at J to 4 bases, leaving 10 bases not matched to a gene. CDR3 loop: CASNTMGQRGNTIYF. CDR3 nucleotides: TGTGCCAGCAACACGATGGGACAGAGAGGAAACACCATATATTTT.

This chain links TRBV11-2 with TRBJ2-1; no reliable D call. The germline V and J ends were trimmed by 1 base and 10 bases, with 11 bases remaining between them. Germline CDR1 is SGHAT and CDR2 is FQNNGV. CDR3 size: 13 residues. The CDR3 protein is CASSLGQAREQFF. The CDR3 nucleotides read TGTGCCAGCAGCTTAGGTCAAGCGCGCGAGCAGTTCTTC.

The chain has TRBV4-1 and TRBJ2-1; the match to TRBD2 covers 8 bases. Losses at the gene ends were 1 base for V and 8 bases for J; bases not matched to a gene: 10. The CDR3 loop spans 16 amino acids. In germline, CDR1 is MGHRA, CDR2 YSYEKL. This chain's CDR3 is CASSQVAMGLVDEQFF. The CDR3 coding sequence is TGCGCCAGCAGCCAAGTAGCTATGGGACTAGTGGATGAGCAGTTCTTC.

A word on this clone: Relative to the germline gene, one junction end is altered; a read error may explain this. V is TRBV28 and J is TRBJ1-6, with TRBD1 matching 7 bases. CDR1 is MDHEN, CDR2 SYDVKM, per germline. The CDR3 spans 13 residues. CDR3: CASSISSGTADFF. The DNA of the CDR3 is TGTGCCAGCAGTATCTCTTCCGGGACAGCGGATTTCTTT.

The chain has TRBV5-1 and TRBJ2-3; D is unresolved. The V gene's germline CDR1 is SGHRS and CDR2 YFSETQ. This CDR3 comprises 15 residues. Trimming shortened V by 0 bases and J by 0 bases, and 8 bases separated the two germline ends. This chain's CDR3 is CASSLGGLSTDTQYF. CDR3 DNA sequence: TGCGCCAGCAGCTTGGGCGGATTAAGCACAGATACGCAGTATTTT. The variable domain in full, completed from reference TRBV5-1 and TRBJ2-3, reads KAGVTQTPRYLIKTRGQQVTLSCSPISGHRSVSWYQQTPGQGLQFLFEYFSETQRNKGNFPGRFSGRQFSNSRSEMNVSTLELGDSALYLCASSLGGLSTDTQYFGPGTRLTVL.

The V call is TRBV7-3, the J call TRBJ2-6; D not certain. CDR1 and CDR2 from the germline V gene are SGHTA and FQGTGA. V was pared by 5 bases and J by 9 bases, with 14 bases between. This CDR3 spans 14 amino acids. CDR3 nucleotides: TGTGCCAGCAGCGTAGGCCCGGGTGACAACGTCCTGACTTTC. Translated, it gives CASSVGPGDNVLTF.

This chain connects TRBV29-1 to TRBJ1-2; D might be TRBD1 (6 bases). V was trimmed by 7 bases and J by 6 bases, leaving 18 bases between them. The CDR3 runs to 13 residues. Germline V gene lookup returns CDR1 SQVTM and CDR2 ANQGSEA. CDR3 nucleotides: TGCAGCGCCCAGCTGGGACAAGCCAATGGCTACACCTTC. This sequence encodes CSAQLGQANGYTF.

This clone was detected only a few times. The chain recombines TRBV27 with TRBJ2-7; TRBD1 matches 9 bases. This CDR3 has 17 residues. V lost 1 base to trimming and J lost 1 base; unmatched junction nucleotides: 8. Germline V CDR1 and CDR2: MNHEY, SMNVEV (reference sequence). In DNA form, the CDR3 reads TGTGCCAGCAGTTTATTCGGCCGGGACAGGGCTTCCTACGAGCAGTACTTC. It codes for CASSLFGRDRASYEQYF.

This clone has just one count. The chain is built from TRBV5-4 and TRBJ1-4; 7 bases align to TRBD1. Germline trimming cut 5 bases from V and 1 base from J; bases unmatched to any gene: 5. The V gene's germline CDR1 is SGHNT and CDR2 YYREEE (reference sequence). This CDR3 contains 15 residues. The CDR3 nucleotides read TGTGCCAGCAGTAATAACAGGGGAACTAATGAAAAACTGTTTTTT. Translated: CASSNNRGTNEKLFF.

At least ten counts were recorded for this clone. The chain is built from TRBV28 and TRBJ2-1; D not certain. V was trimmed by 6 bases and J by 5 bases, leaving 17 bases between them. CDR1 is MDHEN and CDR2 is SYDVKM in the germline V gene. CDR3 length equals 15 residues. The CDR3 loop is CASSPESRSNNEQFF. For the CDR3, the DNA is TGTGCCAGCAGCCCCGAGTCCAGGTCTAACAATGAGCAGTTCTTC.

The V and J genes are TRBV13 and TRBJ2-1, with D uncertain. This CDR3 contains 14 residues. Germline V gene sequence: CDR1 PRHDT, CDR2 FYEKMQ (reference sequence). V lost 0 bases, J lost 9 bases, and 12 bases lay in between. The CDR3 DNA is TGTGCCAGCAGCTTAGGCCCAGTCACGGGTGAGCAGTTCTTC. It specifies CASSLGPVTGEQFF.

The rearrangement uses TRBV10-2 and TRBJ2-1; 10 bases line up with TRBD2. The junction had 3 bases not matched to a gene; V was cut back by 6 bases and J by 7 bases. The CDR3 loop spans 13 amino acids. Germline-derived CDR1 and CDR2 are WSHSY and SAAADI. The CDR3 nucleotides read TGCGCCAGCAGGAGCGGGGGGGCAAATGAGCAGTTCTTC. Amino acids: CASRSGGANEQFF.

The genes are TRBV28 and TRBJ1-6; D is possibly TRBD1 (5 bases). The V and J ends lost 6 bases and 7 bases respectively, with 7 bases between them. Germline V lookup: CDR1 MDHEN, CDR2 SYDVKM. The length of the CDR3 is 12 residues. The CDR3 DNA follows: TGTGCCAGCAGGGGGGGGAATTCACCCCTCCACTTT. It is translated as CASRGGNSPLHF.

The genes are TRBV10-2 and TRBJ1-2, with D maybe TRBD1 (5 bases). The CDR3 sequence is 13 residues long. Between the trimmed V and J ends, which lost 8 bases and 5 bases, there was a span of 15 bases. Germline assignment: CDR1 WSHSY and CDR2 SAAADI. The DNA of the CDR3 is TGCGCCAGCGCCCCCGGGGGGGGATATGGCTACACCTTC. Translation: CASAPGGGYGYTF.

This clone was seen more than once but under ten times. The CDR3 region has the DNA TGTGCCTGGGGACCCCAGGTGGGCCAGCCCCAGCATTTT. Protein: CAWGPQVGQPQHF. V and J are TRBV30 and TRBJ1-5; D unclear. Trimming took off 5 bases at V and 7 bases at J, with 15 bases between the two ends. Germline V gene sequence: CDR1 GTSNPN, CDR2 SVGIG (reference sequence). This CDR3 is built from 13 residues.

V usage is TRBV5-6 and J usage is TRBJ1-1, with D perhaps matching TRBD1 (5 bases). Germline CDR1 is SGHDT and CDR2 is YYEEEE. V gave up 2 bases and J gave up 0 bases, with 8 bases separating them. This CDR3 contains 14 residues. CDR3 region: CASSFPGMNTEAFF. CDR3 sequence (DNA): TGTGCCAGCAGCTTTCCAGGGATGAACACTGAAGCTTTCTTT.

The chain joins TRBV7-3 to TRBJ2-3, with D possibly matching TRBD2 (7 bases). CDR1 is SGHTA and CDR2 is FQGTGA in the germline V gene. Trimming stripped 5 bases from V and 0 bases from J, with 18 bases between. CDR3 size: 17 residues. The CDR3 protein is CASSPTGSGASTDTQYF. The CDR3 DNA reads as TGTGCCAGCAGCCCTACAGGGAGCGGGGCTAGCACAGATACGCAGTATTTT.